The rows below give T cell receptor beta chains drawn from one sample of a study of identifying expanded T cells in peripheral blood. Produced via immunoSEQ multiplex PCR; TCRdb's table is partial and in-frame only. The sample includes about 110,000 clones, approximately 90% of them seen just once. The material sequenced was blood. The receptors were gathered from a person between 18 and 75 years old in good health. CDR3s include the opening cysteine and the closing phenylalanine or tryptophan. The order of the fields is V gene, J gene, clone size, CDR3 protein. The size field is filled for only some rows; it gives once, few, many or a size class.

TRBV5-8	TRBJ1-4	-	CASSFQRTASYNEKLFF
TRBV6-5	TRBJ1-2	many	CASSSIRGLNVYGYTF
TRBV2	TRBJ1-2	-	CASSDRNGYTF
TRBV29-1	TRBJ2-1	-	CSVLLAPTHEQFF
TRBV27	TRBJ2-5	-	CASKRGSGETQYF
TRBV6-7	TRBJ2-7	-	CAITQGFSYEQYF
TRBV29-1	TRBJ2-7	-	CSVDPGQGYEQYF
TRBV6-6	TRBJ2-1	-	CAIRGGDEQFF
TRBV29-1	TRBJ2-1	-	CSVEGKGGRTYNEQFF
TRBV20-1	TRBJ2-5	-	CSASGQETQYF
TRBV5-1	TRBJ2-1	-	CASRFRTGAISYNEQFF
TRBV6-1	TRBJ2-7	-	CASGQDSDYEQYF
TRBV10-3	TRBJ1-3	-	CAITDEFRGVGNTIYF
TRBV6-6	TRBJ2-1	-	CASSYESASNNEQFF
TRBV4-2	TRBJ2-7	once	CASSQGLADPYEQYF
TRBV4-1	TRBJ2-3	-	CASSQASGEPLTQYF
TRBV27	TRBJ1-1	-	CASSLFQGTNTEAFF
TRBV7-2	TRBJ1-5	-	CASSPAAVSNQPQHF
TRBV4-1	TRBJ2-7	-	CASSHPRGGGKYEQYF
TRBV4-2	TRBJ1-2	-	CASSQGRGNNGYTF
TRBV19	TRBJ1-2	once	CASSTPPDRDFGYTF
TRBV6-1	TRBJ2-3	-	CASTLDRGITDTQYF
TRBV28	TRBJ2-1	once	CASSTTGTSPYNEQFF
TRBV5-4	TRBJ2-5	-	CASSSGLAGYETQYF
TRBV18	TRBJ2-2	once	CASSWEGPRTGELFF
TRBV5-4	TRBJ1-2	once	CASSSRGAYGYTF
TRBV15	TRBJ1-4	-	CATSREGTNEKLFF
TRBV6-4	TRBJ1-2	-	CASSDRPGQGKNTF
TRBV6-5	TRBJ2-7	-	CASSYVRGWTYEQYF
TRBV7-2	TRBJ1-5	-	CASSLWGPDSNQPQHF
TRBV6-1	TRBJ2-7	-	CASGDRDYEQYF
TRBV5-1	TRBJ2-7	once	CASSRWTSDYEQYF
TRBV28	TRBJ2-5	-	CASSLPPGGKETQYF
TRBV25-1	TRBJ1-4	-	CASSATITNEKLFF
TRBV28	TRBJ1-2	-	CASSLGTGDGYGYTF
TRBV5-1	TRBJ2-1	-	CASSPSMTSGGYNEQFF
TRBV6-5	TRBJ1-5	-	CASSYSRGQPQHF
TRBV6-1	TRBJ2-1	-	CASSEDPTGTSTNNEQFF
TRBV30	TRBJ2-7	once	CAWSKRLWGGYEQYF
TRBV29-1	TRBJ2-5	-	CSVDGPPQYF
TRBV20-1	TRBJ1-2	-	CSASRGVGYTF
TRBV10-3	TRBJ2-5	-	CAISKGQGVYF
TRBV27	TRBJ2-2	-	CASSSSGGGELFF